This entry describes one T cell receptor (beta chain). Antigen specificity is unknown. V was trimmed by 3 bases and J by 6 bases, leaving 9 bases between them. The germline CDR1 and CDR2 sequences are MDHEN and SYDVKM. The CDR3 totals 13 residues. The sample comes from a study of response to subunit inactivated influenza vaccine. General observations from the study: The authors offered the suggestion that each seasonal influenza vaccination recruits few new T cells.

TCRdb called the RT-PCR reads again in MiXCR, with one record for every CDR3 protein. Of fewer than 700,000 distinct CDR3 sequences in the sample, 10% to 15% were seen once. Sequencing was performed on PBMCs from blood, taken roughly 47 days after vaccination. This chain connects TRBV28 to TRBJ2-1; D ambiguous. The receptor was isolated from a man aged 45 to 65 who received an inactivated influenza vaccine. CDR3 protein: CASSLIGSNEQFF. CDR3 DNA: TGTGCCAGCAGTTTGATCGGGTCCAATGAGCAGTTCTTC.